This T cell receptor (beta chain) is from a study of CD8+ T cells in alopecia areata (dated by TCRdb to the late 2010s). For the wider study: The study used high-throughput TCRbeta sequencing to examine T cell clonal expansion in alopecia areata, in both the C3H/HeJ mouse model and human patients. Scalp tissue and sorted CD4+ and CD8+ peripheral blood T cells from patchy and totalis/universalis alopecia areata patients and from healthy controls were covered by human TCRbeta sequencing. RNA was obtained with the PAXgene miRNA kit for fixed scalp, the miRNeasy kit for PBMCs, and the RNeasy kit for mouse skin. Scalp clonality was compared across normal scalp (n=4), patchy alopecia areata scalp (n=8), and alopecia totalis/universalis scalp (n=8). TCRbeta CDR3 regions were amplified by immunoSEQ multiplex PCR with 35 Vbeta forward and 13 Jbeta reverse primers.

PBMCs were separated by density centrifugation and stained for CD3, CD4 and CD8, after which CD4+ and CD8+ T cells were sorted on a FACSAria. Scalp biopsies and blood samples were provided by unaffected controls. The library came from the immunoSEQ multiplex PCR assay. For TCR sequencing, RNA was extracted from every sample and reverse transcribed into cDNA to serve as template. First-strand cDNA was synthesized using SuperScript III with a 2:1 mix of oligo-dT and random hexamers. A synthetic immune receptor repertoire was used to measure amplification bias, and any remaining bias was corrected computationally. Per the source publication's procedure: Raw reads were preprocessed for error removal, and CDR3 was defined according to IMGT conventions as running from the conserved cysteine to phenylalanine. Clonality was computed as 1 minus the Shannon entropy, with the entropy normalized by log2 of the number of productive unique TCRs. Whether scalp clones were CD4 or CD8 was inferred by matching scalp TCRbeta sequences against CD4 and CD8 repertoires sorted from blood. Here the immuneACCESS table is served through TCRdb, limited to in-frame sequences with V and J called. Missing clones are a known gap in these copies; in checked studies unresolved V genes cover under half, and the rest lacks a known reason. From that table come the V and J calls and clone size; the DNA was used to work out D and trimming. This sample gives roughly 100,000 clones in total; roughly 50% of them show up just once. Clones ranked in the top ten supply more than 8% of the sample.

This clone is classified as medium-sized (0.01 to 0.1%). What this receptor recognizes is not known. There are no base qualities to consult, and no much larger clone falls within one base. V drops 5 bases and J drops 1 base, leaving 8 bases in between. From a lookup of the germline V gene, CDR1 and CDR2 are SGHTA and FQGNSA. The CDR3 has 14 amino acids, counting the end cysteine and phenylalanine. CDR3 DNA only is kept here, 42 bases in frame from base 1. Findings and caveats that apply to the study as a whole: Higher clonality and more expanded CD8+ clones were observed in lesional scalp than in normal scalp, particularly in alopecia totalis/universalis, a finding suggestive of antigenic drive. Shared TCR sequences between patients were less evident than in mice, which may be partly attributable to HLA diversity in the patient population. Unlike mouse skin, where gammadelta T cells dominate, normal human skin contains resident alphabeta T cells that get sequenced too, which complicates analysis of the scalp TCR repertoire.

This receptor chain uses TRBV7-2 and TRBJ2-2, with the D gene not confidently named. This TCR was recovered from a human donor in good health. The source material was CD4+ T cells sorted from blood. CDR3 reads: CASSLTQNTGELFF. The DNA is TGTGCCAGCAGCCTAACCCAGAACACCGGGGAGCTGTTTTTT.